Shown below are 11 T cell receptor beta chains from a single sample sequenced in a study of blood T cells in healthy people across ages. Primed by a sample-barcoded 5' primer and a J-beta primer mix, a second PCR proceeded for about 7 to 11 cycles. TCRdb ran MiXCR on the 5' RACE reads and lists one entry per CDR3 protein. The sample has approximately 700,000 distinct CDR3 sequences; approximately 29% are singletons. Sample: blood. These receptors came from an elderly woman in good health.

The rearrangement joins TRBV12-3 or TRBV12-4 to TRBJ1-1; D not certain. CDR3 length: 12 residues. Trimming cost V 4 bases and J 8 bases, with 11 bases left between them. Here the CDR3 reads CASSSVGWEAFF. The CDR3 DNA is TGTGCCAGCAGTTCAGTCGGATGGGAAGCTTTCTTT.

This clonotype was observed a few times. The chain couples TRBV28 to TRBJ2-7; tentative D call: TRBD1 (6 bases). Germline loops: CDR1 MDHEN, CDR2 SYDVKM. Trimming shortened V by 8 bases and J by 6 bases, and 20 bases separated the two germline ends. This CDR3 contains 14 residues. CDR3 loop: CASAPSTTGSEQYF. DNA of the CDR3: TGTGCCAGCGCCCCATCGACGACAGGCTCCGAGCAGTACTTC.

To note about this clonotype: A much larger clone sits a single nucleotide away, making a read error possible. This sequence joins TRBV5-1 and TRBJ1-1, with D hard to call. Per the germline V gene, CDR1 is SGHRS and CDR2 is YFSETQ. The CDR3 consists of 13 residues. V was cut by 2 bases and J by 4 bases, with 9 bases left in between. The CDR3, as DNA: TGCGCCAGCAGCTTCGCCCCGTGCACTGAAGCTTTCTTT. This translates into CASSFAPCTEAFF.

Details on this clonotype: A much larger clone sits a single nucleotide away, making a read error possible. The chain's CDR3 is CASSLSSGGVYNEQYF. The CDR3 region has the DNA TGTGCCAGCAGCTTATCTAGCGGGGGGGTTTACAATGAGCAGTACTTC. The rearrangement uses TRBV7-9 and TRBJ2-7, with TRBD2 matching over 12 bases. V lost 2 bases to trimming and J lost 7 bases; unmatched junction nucleotides: 9. Germline V lookup: CDR1 SEHNR, CDR2 FQNEAQ (reference sequence). The CDR3 totals 16 residues.

Many counts were recorded for this clonotype. This sequence joins TRBV5-1 and TRBJ2-3; D uncertain. Germline CDR1 reads SGHRS; CDR2 reads YFSETQ. With 5 bases removed from V and 2 bases from J, the gap between germline ends came to 9 bases. CDR3 length: 13 residues. CDR3 nucleotides: TGCGCCAGCAGGCCGGAGTCCACAGATACGCAGTATTTT. Translation: CASRPESTDTQYF.

J is TRBJ1-5 and V is TRBV6-1; TRBD1 matches at 7 bases. Germline assignment: CDR1 MNHNS and CDR2 SASEGT. The CDR3 contains 12 residues. V shed 8 bases and J 10 bases; nucleotides not matched to a gene: 8. CDR3 in amino acids: CASGVTGPPQHF. CDR3 coding DNA: TGTGCCAGCGGGGTGACAGGGCCACCCCAGCATTTT.

This clonotype has a handful of counts. This rearrangement joins TRBV6-1 to TRBJ2-1; 15 bases are shared with TRBD2. Unmatched junction bases numbered 16, after V lost 7 bases and J lost 0 bases. CDR3 length: 21 residues. Germline CDR1 is MNHNS and CDR2 is SASEGT. The CDR3 reads CASKAGWTSGRVKHSYNEQFF. The CDR3 DNA sequence: TGTGCCAGCAAGGCAGGGTGGACTAGCGGGAGGGTGAAGCACTCCTACAATGAGCAGTTCTTC.

The chain couples TRBV27 to TRBJ1-1; D call uncertain. Trimming took 5 bases from V and 3 from J, leaving 10 bases between them. The germline V gene encodes CDR1 MNHEY and CDR2 SMNVEV (reference sequence). This CDR3 has 13 amino acids. CDR3 DNA sequence: TGTGCCAGCAGTGATGGGGTGTACACTGAAGCTTTCTTT. Translated: CASSDGVYTEAFF.

CDR3: CASRRYGREAKNIQYF. The CDR3 bases are TGTGCCAGCAGGCGTTATGGGAGGGAAGCCAAAAACATTCAGTACTTC. The chain is built from TRBV6-5 and TRBJ2-4; 7 nucleotides match TRBD2. Germline V gives CDR1 MNHEY, CDR2 SVGAGI. V shed 6 bases, J shed 0 bases, and the junction held 8 bases outside the gene matches. The CDR3 is 16 amino acids.

This clonotype was observed a few times. V gene TRBV7-8 combines with J gene TRBJ1-1, with 8 nucleotides matching TRBD1. The junction had 8 bases not matched to a gene; V was cut back by 8 bases and J by 3 bases. Germline V gene sequence: CDR1 SGHVS, CDR2 FQNEAQ. CDR3 length equals 14 residues. The CDR3, as DNA: TGTGCCAGCTTACCGGACAGGGCTTACACTGAAGCTTTCTTT. This sequence encodes CASLPDRAYTEAFF.

This clonotype was counted ten times or more. The V call is TRBV11-3, the J call TRBJ2-7; TRBD1 is a possible D gene (6 bases). Germline values: CDR1 SGHNT, CDR2 YENEEA. The CDR3 loop spans 14 amino acids. The ends were cut back, 0 bases at V and 6 bases at J, with 12 bases in the middle. CDR3 sequence (DNA): TGTGCCAGCAGCTTAGAGAACAGGGACACCGAGCAGTACTTC. Protein sequence: CASSLENRDTEQYF. The complete variable domain, with remaining parts taken from reference TRBV11-3 and TRBJ2-7, reads EAGVVQSPRYKIIEKKQPVAFWCNPISGHNTLYWYLQNLGQGPELLIRYENEEAVDDSQLPKDRFSAERLKGVDSTLKIQPAELGDSAVYLCASSLENRDTEQYFGPGTRLTVT.